This T cell receptor (beta chain) appears in the sequencing data of a study of OX40 agonist ivuxolimab in advanced cancers. Study in general: An anti-OX40 (CD134) antibody with agonistic activity, ivuxolimab, was administered to patients. Study-wide points: Undetermined was the antigen specificity of the expanded peripheral T cells. Compared with others, partial responders at 0.1-3.0 mg/kg displayed clonal expansion among the lowest.

Measured with immunoSEQ multiplex PCR; TCRdb has only the in-frame clones, and not every one. The sample lists about 40,000 clones, 65% to 90% occurring once. In regard to this clone: Its antigen is undetermined.

CDR1 and CDR2 from the germline V gene are SQVTM and ANQGSEA. The CDR3 runs to 13 residues. V was cut by 3 bases and J by 1 base, with 10 bases left in between. Samples were taken at baseline and on day 1 of cycles 4 and 7. V usage is TRBV29-1 and J usage is TRBJ2-7; possible D gene TRBD2, 6 bases. The TCR originated in an adult with an advanced solid tumor such as melanoma, head and neck, liver or kidney cancer. The sequencing used CD4+ or CD8+ T cells sorted from blood, collected in a trial of the OX40 agonist ivuxolimab. CDR3 residues: CSVDRAGSYEQYF. CDR3 DNA: TGCAGCGTTGACAGGGCGGGATCCTACGAGCAGTACTTC.